A single sample gave rise to the 20 T cell receptor beta chains below, sequenced in a study of T cells in Graves' hyperthyroidism and ophthalmopathy. TCR beta CDR3 sequences were amplified from RNA transcripts. First-round RT-PCR targeting the TCR CDR3 was performed with the HTBI primer set. TCRdb used MiXCR to reprocess the multiplex PCR reads, holding one entry per CDR3 protein. Of approximately 700,000 distinct CDR3 sequences listed, about a sixth are singletons. The sequenced sample consisted of blood. These receptors came from a man younger than 35 with Graves' hyperthyroidism.

This clonotype was seen many times. This chain joins TRBV20-1 and TRBJ2-7; 7 positions match TRBD2. Trimming at V came to 3 bases and at J to 8 bases, leaving 13 bases not matched to a gene. CDR1 and CDR2 (germline): DFQATT, SNEGSKA (reference sequence). The CDR3 loop spans 14 amino acids. The CDR3 region is CSASPGGGRSQQYF. The CDR3 DNA sequence: TGCAGTGCTAGCCCCGGTGGCGGGAGATCTCAGCAGTACTTC.

In this sample, this clonotype turned up a few times. The chain couples TRBV19 to TRBJ1-1; D gene ambiguous. V lost 5 bases, J lost 1 base, and 14 bases lay in between. CDR1 is LNHDA, CDR2 SQIVND, per germline (reference sequence). This CDR3 region has 15 residues. CDR3 bases: TGTGCCAGTAGTTTAAGGGCCAGAACGAACACTGAAGCTTTCTTT. It specifies CASSLRARTNTEAFF.

This clonotype was recorded a few times. The chain has TRBV20-1 and TRBJ2-1; tentatively, D is TRBD1 (7 bases). The germline CDR1 and CDR2 sequences are DFQATT and SNEGSKA (reference sequence). This CDR3 has 13 amino acids. The DNA for the CDR3 is TGCGGGGGCGGGACAGATCAATACAATGAGCAGTTCTTC. This gives the protein CGGGTDQYNEQFF.

This clonotype came up many times. The chain combines TRBV5-1 with TRBJ2-3; D ambiguous. The length of the CDR3 is 15 residues. The V and J ends lost 5 bases and 2 bases respectively, with 15 bases between them. The germline V gene encodes CDR1 SGHRS and CDR2 YFSETQ. This CDR3 reads CASSSGSGNTDTQYF. The CDR3 nucleotides read TGCGCCAGCAGTTCCGGGTCCGGAAACACAGATACGCAGTATTTT.

The table lists this clonotype with a few counts. The chain is built from TRBV7-8 and TRBJ1-5; tentative D call: TRBD1 (6 bases). Trimming took 0 bases from V and 6 from J, leaving 15 bases between them. The CDR3 loop spans 16 amino acids. The germline CDR1 and CDR2 sequences are SGHVS and FQNEAQ. The CDR3 DNA follows: TGTGCCAGCAGCTTAGCGGACAGACGGCGAGGTCAGCCCCAGCATTTT. It specifies CASSLADRRRGQPQHF.

The gene calls are TRBV27 and TRBJ2-7; no firm D call. Trimming pared 3 bases from V and 4 bases from J, leaving 10 bases between. Germline CDR1 and CDR2: MNHEY and SMNVEV (reference sequence). The CDR3 length is 13 residues. The CDR3 reads CASSLGNNYEQYF. CDR3 coding DNA: TGTGCCAGCAGTTTGGGCAATAATTACGAGCAGTACTTC.

In its sample, this clonotype was seen many times. V and J are TRBV6-2 or TRBV6-3 and TRBJ2-7; either TRBD1 or TRBD2 may supply D (5 bases each). The V gene lost 1 base and the J gene lost 1 base, with 11 bases spanning the gap. The CDR3 has 15 amino acids. Germline V gene lookup returns CDR1 MNHEY and CDR2 SVGEGT. The chain's CDR3 is CASSYWGSLSYEQYF. CDR3 DNA sequence: TGTGCCAGCAGTTACTGGGGGAGCTTGTCCTACGAGCAGTACTTC.

As regards this clonotype: Being one base from a much bigger clone, this may be a read error. The V call is TRBV2, the J call TRBJ2-7; possibly TRBD1 for D (5 bases). The CDR3 sequence is 13 residues long. In germline, CDR1 is SNHLY, CDR2 FYNNEI. V shed 4 bases and J shed 2 bases, with 9 bases lying between them. In nucleotides, the CDR3 is TGTGCCAGCAGTGGTGACAGTCCCTACGAGCAGTACTTC. This encodes CASSGDSPYEQYF.

As for this clonotype: This may stem from a read error, because a much larger clone lies one nucleotide away. The chain joins TRBV27 to TRBJ2-7, with a possible D match to TRBD1 (5 bases). Trimming took 8 bases from V and 0 from J, leaving 8 bases between them. Germline V gives CDR1 MNHEY, CDR2 SMNVEV (reference sequence). The CDR3 covers 12 residues. The CDR3 sequence is CASGAISYEQYF. The CDR3 DNA sequence: TGTGCCAGCGGGGCAATCTCCTACGAGCAGTACTTC.

The chain employs TRBV3-1 and TRBJ2-1; 11 nucleotides match TRBD2. The CDR3 is 14 residues long. Germline-derived CDR1 and CDR2 are LGHDT and YNNKEL (reference sequence). V shed 1 base and J 9 bases; nucleotides not matched to a gene: 2. CDR3 nucleotides: TGTGCCAGCAGCCAAGTAGCGGGAGGGGCTGAGCAGTTCTTC. Amino acid sequence: CASSQVAGGAEQFF.

This clonotype was recorded at least ten times. V is TRBV11-2 and J is TRBJ2-1; 7 nucleotides match TRBD2. Germline V gene sequence: CDR1 SGHAT, CDR2 FQNNGV. There are 14 residues in the CDR3. The V gene end was trimmed by 5 bases and the J gene end by 6 bases; junction bases not matched to a gene: 7. In nucleotides, the CDR3 is TGTGCCAGCAGCAGAGGACTAGAACGCAATGAGCAGTTCTTC. The encoded protein is CASSRGLERNEQFF.

The chain employs TRBV27 and TRBJ2-2; D gene ambiguous. The CDR3 extends over 13 amino acids. The V gene lost 1 base and the J gene lost 6 bases, with 6 bases spanning the gap. Per germline, CDR1 MNHEY and CDR2 SMNVEV (reference sequence). CDR3: CASSLWNSGELFF. The CDR3 nucleotides are TGTGCCAGCAGTTTATGGAATTCCGGGGAGCTGTTTTTT.

In this sample, this clonotype turned up many times. The V call is TRBV2, the J call TRBJ2-2; TRBD1 agrees at 8 bases. Germline lookup yields CDR1 SNHLY and CDR2 FYNNEI. There are 12 residues in the CDR3. V was pared by 8 bases and J by 5 bases, with 1 base of the junction left unmatched. The chain's CDR3 is CASGQGTGELFF. CDR3 nucleotide sequence: TGTGCCAGCGGACAGGGAACCGGGGAGCTGTTTTTT.

This clonotype has a count of ten or more. The gene calls are TRBV7-2 and TRBJ2-5, with a weak D call TRBD2 (5 bases). The V gene's germline CDR1 is SGHTA and CDR2 FQGNSA. The CDR3 has 16 residues. The germline V and J ends were trimmed by 4 bases and 1 base, with 16 bases remaining between them. The CDR3 sequence is CASSYRHKRGQETQYF. The CDR3 DNA follows: TGTGCCAGCAGCTATCGACATAAACGGGGCCAAGAGACCCAGTACTTC.

This clonotype was found many times. The V gene is TRBV11-2, the J gene TRBJ2-7, with D possibly TRBD1 on 5 matching bases. The V end lost 5 bases, the J end lost 3 bases, and 14 bases lay between the germline ends. The CDR3 totals 14 residues. Germline V gene lookup returns CDR1 SGHAT and CDR2 FQNNGV. The CDR3 sequence is CASSPRGGDYEQYF. The DNA of the CDR3 is TGTGCCAGCAGCCCTAGGGGCGGAGACTACGAGCAGTACTTC.

This clonotype was detected ten times or more. J is TRBJ2-7 and V is TRBV11-3; 9 bases agree with TRBD2. With 3 bases clipped from V and 3 bases from J, the junction kept 6 bases outside the gene matches. The CDR3 runs to 15 residues. The germline V gene encodes CDR1 SGHNT and CDR2 YENEEA. This CDR3 reads CASSFGTSSLYEQYF. CDR3 DNA sequence: TGTGCCAGCAGCTTCGGGACTAGCTCGCTCTACGAGCAGTACTTC.

This clonotype was counted many times. V gene TRBV7-9 combines with J gene TRBJ2-1; the match to TRBD2 covers 8 bases. Germline trimming cut 8 bases from V and 6 bases from J; bases unmatched to any gene: 9. Germline V gene sequence: CDR1 SEHNR, CDR2 FQNEAQ (reference sequence). CDR3 length: 14 amino acids. In DNA, the CDR3 is TGTGCCAGCGGGCCGGGAGGGCTGGTCAATGAGCAGTTCTTC. It codes for CASGPGGLVNEQFF.

This clonotype was recorded once. V usage is TRBV20-1 and J usage is TRBJ2-2; D not certain. The length of the CDR3 is 13 residues. The V end was cut by 3 bases, the J end by 2 bases, with 7 bases between. Germline V lookup: CDR1 DFQATT, CDR2 SNEGSKA (reference sequence). CDR3 DNA: TGCAGTGCTAGTCCAGACAACACCGGGGAGCTGTTTTTT. As protein: CSASPDNTGELFF.

This clonotype came up many times. The rearrangement links TRBV6-1 to TRBJ2-1; D call uncertain. Germline CDR1 MNHNS, CDR2 SASEGT. CDR3 length: 14 residues. V lost 10 bases and J 9 bases, leaving 22 bases between the germline ends. This chain's CDR3 is CATQGGAGIREQFF. For the CDR3, the DNA is TGTGCCACCCAAGGCGGAGCAGGTATACGTGAGCAGTTCTTC.

This clonotype was found a few times. This chain uses TRBV12-3 or TRBV12-4 with TRBJ2-7; D unresolved. V shed 3 bases and J shed 6 bases, with 15 bases lying between them. The length of the CDR3 is 14 residues. The CDR3 DNA sequence: TGTGCCAGCAGTTTTTCAATCTTTAGAGGCGAGCAGTACTTC. Translated: CASSFSIFRGEQYF.